The 8 T cell receptor beta chains below all came from one sample that was sequenced in a study of T-cell memory formation after mild COVID-19. In TCRdb, the 5' RACE reads were re-called with MiXCR into one record per CDR3 protein. Of about 290,000 distinct CDR3 sequences listed, about 20% are singletons. Sequencing was carried out using PBMCs or a T cell subset sorted from them (not recorded which). The receptors were sampled from a man younger than 30 who had mild COVID-19 (a few samples of this study predate the infection). Cell type and time point are not known.

The chain combines TRBV7-9 with TRBJ2-1, with 7 bases matching TRBD1. Germline CDR1 is SEHNR and CDR2 is FQNEAQ (reference sequence). Trimming took 3 bases from V and 5 from J; bases not matched to a gene: 7. The CDR3 loop spans 15 amino acids. The CDR3 DNA reads TGTGCCAGCAGCTTGACCGGGACAGCTAACAATGAGCAGTTCTTC. This codes for CASSLTGTANNEQFF.

This clonotype was seen a few times. CDR3 in amino acids: CASSFRDRGVGYTF. The CDR3 DNA reads TGTGCCAGCAGCTTCAGGGACAGGGGAGTTGGCTACACCTTC. The rearrangement uses TRBV7-2 and TRBJ1-2; 10 bases fit TRBD1. Trimming cost V 3 bases and J 7 bases; bases outside gene matches: 5. The CDR3 covers 14 residues. The V gene's germline CDR1 is SGHTA and CDR2 FQGNSA.

The chain's CDR3 is CASSFQGGAYGYTF. The CDR3 nucleotides read TGTGCCAGCAGTTTTCAAGGGGGCGCGTATGGCTACACCTTC. The chain uses TRBV28 and TRBJ1-2; 7 bases map to TRBD1. Germline trimming cut 3 bases from V and 5 bases from J; bases unmatched to any gene: 6. This CDR3 region has 14 residues. Germline CDR1 and CDR2: MDHEN and SYDVKM.

This clonotype came up many times. V usage is TRBV7-6 and J usage is TRBJ1-6, with D possibly TRBD1 on 5 matching bases. This CDR3 is 15 amino acids long. V was cut by 5 bases and J by 7 bases, with 15 bases left in between. The germline CDR1 and CDR2 sequences are SGHVS and FNYEAQ. CDR3: CASSAMIRDNSPLHF. The CDR3 DNA follows: TGTGCCAGCAGCGCCATGATAAGGGACAATTCACCCCTCCACTTT.

V is TRBV6-5 and J is TRBJ1-2; D ambiguous. CDR3 length equals 16 residues. The ends were cut back, 2 bases at V and 4 bases at J, with 17 bases in the middle. Germline loops: CDR1 MNHEY, CDR2 SVGAGI. CDR3 sequence reads: CASSYGRQGTLYGYTF. In nucleotides, the CDR3 is TGTGCCAGCAGTTACGGAAGGCAAGGCACCCTCTATGGCTACACCTTC.

At least ten counts were recorded for this clonotype. J is TRBJ1-1 and V is TRBV5-1; 7 nucleotides line up with TRBD1. Germline assignment: CDR1 SGHRS and CDR2 YFSETQ. The CDR3 is 14 residues long. V was pared by 3 bases and J by 0 bases, with 2 bases of the junction left unmatched. CDR3 in DNA: TGCGCCAGCAGCTCGGGACAGATGAACACTGAAGCTTTCTTT. It yields the protein CASSSGQMNTEAFF.

V and J are TRBV28 and TRBJ2-2; 9 bases are a match to TRBD1. V gave up 8 bases and J gave up 4 bases; unmatched junction bases: 11. Per the germline V gene, CDR1 is MDHEN and CDR2 is SYDVKM. The CDR3 is made up of 16 amino acids. In DNA, the CDR3 is TGTGCCAGCGTTTCCACCAGGACAGGGGTCACCGGGGAGCTGTTTTTT. The encoded protein is CASVSTRTGVTGELFF.

This chain joins TRBV7-6 and TRBJ2-3; D call uncertain. Germline CDR1 reads SGHVS; CDR2 reads FNYEAQ. CDR3 size: 13 residues. V dropped 5 bases and J dropped 5 bases, with 11 bases sitting between them. CDR3 nucleotide sequence: TGTGCCAGCAGCCCCTTCCCTCAAGATACGCAGTATTTT. Protein: CASSPFPQDTQYF.